The source of this T cell receptor (beta chain) is a study of blood T cell repertoires in COVID-19. Whole-study context: Nucleic acid was either cDNA or gDNA, and it came from T cells, B-cell-depleted T cells, or PBMCs.

This clone appeared a few times. Original handling: Amplification of reference gene primers provided the estimated nucleated cell counts. This table comes from immunoSEQ multiplex PCR, and its TCRdb copy is limited to in-frame clones, with some not included. V, J and clone size are those of that table, while D and trimming were read from the DNA. Seen here are 250,000 to 400,000 clones, approximately 90% observed once, and the top ten hold roughly 1.7%. Seattle's enrolled individuals joined amid active infection and were then monitored longitudinally. This CDR3 is built from 18 residues. Germline CDR1 is KGHSH and CDR2 is LQKENI. Trimming took off 1 base at V and 6 bases at J, with 24 bases between the two ends.

The source of this sequence is a woman aged 25 to 39 with COVID-19, enrolled during active disease. This chain links TRBV18 with TRBJ1-2, with D unclear. Sequencing was done on a sample of peripheral blood. The CDR3 reads CASSPQERPSHYRDGYTF. The CDR3 region has the DNA TGTGCCAGCTCACCACAAGAGAGACCCTCCCATTATCGGGATGGCTACACCTTC.